This passage covers 9 T cell receptor beta chains from one sample sequenced in a study of T cell changes during pregnancy in multiple sclerosis. Libraries were prepared by immunoSEQ multiplex PCR; TCRdb keeps only in-frame clonotypes and omits some of them. The repertoire has about 54,000 clones, 80% to 95% of them found once; the top ten carry approximately 1%. This specimen consisted of peripheral blood, obtained after pregnancy. The receptors stem from a female donor in good health, enrolled as a control in a pregnancy study.

V usage is TRBV6-5 and J usage is TRBJ2-7; TRBD1 might be the D (6 bases). The germline V and J ends were trimmed by 6 bases and 1 base, with 10 bases remaining between them. The CDR3 contains 13 residues. Germline values: CDR1 MNHEY, CDR2 SVGAGI. CDR3 sequence (DNA): TGTGCCAGCAGGGACAGCGGTTCCTACGAGCAGTACTTC. This encodes CASRDSGSYEQYF.

This chain joins TRBV5-4 and TRBJ1-2, with D tentatively TRBD1 (5 bases). V shed 1 base and J shed 2 bases, with 9 bases lying between them. Looked up from germline, CDR1 is SGHNT and CDR2 is YYREEE (reference sequence). The CDR3 totals 14 residues. The CDR3 bases are TGTGCCAGCAGCTTGCCAGGGATGAACTATGGCTACACCTTC. Protein product: CASSLPGMNYGYTF.

The V call is TRBV5-6, the J call TRBJ1-4; 9 nucleotides match TRBD1. CDR3 length equals 14 residues. The V segment lost 5 bases and the J segment 8 bases; nucleotides outside the gene matches: 7. CDR1 is SGHDT, CDR2 YYEEEE, per germline. The CDR3: CASRRTGEVEKLFF. CDR3 DNA sequence: TGTGCCAGCAGAAGGACAGGGGAGGTGGAAAAACTGTTTTTT.

The chain carries TRBV7-9 and TRBJ2-1; TRBD2 matches 8 bases. J lost 8 bases, V lost 5 bases, and 20 bases had no gene match. From germline, CDR1 is SEHNR and CDR2 FQNEAQ (reference sequence). The length of the CDR3 is 18 residues. CDR3 loop: CASSITPAPGGRRDEQFF. CDR3 coding DNA: TGTGCCAGCAGCATCACACCCGCCCCTGGCGGGAGGCGTGATGAGCAGTTCTTC.

V and J are TRBV14 and TRBJ2-2; 12 bases fit TRBD2. Germline V gene lookup returns CDR1 SGHDN and CDR2 FVKESK. The CDR3 consists of 17 residues. Unmatched junction bases numbered 4, after V lost 3 bases and J lost 2 bases. The CDR3 nucleotides are TGTGCCAGCAGCCATTGGACTAGCGGGGCAAACACCGGGGAGCTGTTTTTT. The encoded protein is CASSHWTSGANTGELFF. The full variable domain, in which reference TRBV14 and TRBJ2-2 provide the parts outside the CDR3, is EAGVTQFPSHSVIEKGQTVTLRCDPISGHDNLYWYRRVMGKEIKFLLHFVKESKQDESGMPNNRFLAERTGGTYSTLKVQPAELEDSGVYFCASSHWTSGANTGELFFGEGSRLTVL.

The J gene is TRBJ2-1, the V gene TRBV7-9, with a possible D match to TRBD1 (5 bases). CDR1 and CDR2 (germline): SEHNR, FQNEAQ (reference sequence). This CDR3 has 13 amino acids. V was pared by 8 bases and J by 1 base, with 9 bases between. The CDR3 DNA follows: TGTGCCAGCCTGGGGCAGTCCTACAATGAGCAGTTCTTC. Translation gives CASLGQSYNEQFF.

J is TRBJ2-7 and V is TRBV30; 8 bases fit TRBD2. The CDR3 totals 12 residues. Trimming at V came to 2 bases and at J to 4 bases, leaving 1 base not matched to a gene. From germline, CDR1 is GTSNPN and CDR2 SVGIG (reference sequence). CDR3 nucleotide sequence: TGTGCCTGGAGTACTAGCGGTTACGAGCAGTACTTC. It codes for CAWSTSGYEQYF.

The CDR3 is CASSVSGTTDYGYTF. The CDR3 DNA sequence: TGTGCCAGCAGCGTGAGCGGGACTACGGACTATGGCTACACCTTC. This sequence joins TRBV9 and TRBJ1-2; possibly TRBD1 for D (5 bases). CDR3 length: 15 residues. Germline V gives CDR1 SGDLS, CDR2 YYNGEE. Trimming removed 2 bases at V and 3 bases at J, with 14 bases between.

The J gene is TRBJ1-2, the V gene TRBV6-5; 9 nucleotides line up with TRBD1. The V and J ends lost 0 bases and 8 bases, in that order; junction bases with no gene match: 4. The CDR3 covers 14 residues. CDR1 is MNHEY and CDR2 is SVGAGI in the germline V gene. The CDR3 region has the DNA TGTGCCAGCAGTTACTCGACAGGGGGGCGAGGCTACACCTTC. Protein sequence: CASSYSTGGRGYTF.